This T cell receptor (beta chain) was observed in a study of OX40 agonist ivuxolimab in advanced cancers. The wider study: Ivuxolimab, an antibody acting as an agonist of OX40 (CD134), was used to treat patients.

Only in-frame clones appear in the TCRdb table, and some are missing; sequencing was by immunoSEQ multiplex PCR. The sample has 60,000 to 75,000 clones; 80% to 90% are singletons. A single count supports this clone. This CDR3 is also generated by other DNA sequences in the sample. The V end lost 3 bases, the J end lost 3 bases, and 9 bases lay between the germline ends. The CDR3 runs to 13 residues. The V gene's germline CDR1 is SGHTA and CDR2 FQGNSA. Patients with a history of autoimmune disease or on systemic immunosuppression were excluded. Sequences were derived from CD4+ or CD8+ T cells sorted from blood, sampled in a trial of the OX40 agonist ivuxolimab. The receptor comes from an adult with an advanced solid tumor such as melanoma, head and neck, liver or kidney cancer. The chain is built from TRBV7-2 and TRBJ2-7, with D hard to call. CDR3 DNA: TGTGCCAGCAGCTTTCTGACAAACTACGAGCAGTACTTC. It is translated as CASSFLTNYEQYF.